This TCR beta chain came from a study of shared clonotypes between healthy human individuals (dated by TCRdb to the early 2020s). With respect to the entire study: A couple of women and three men aged 18 to 49 years were included in the cohort. For each donor, CD4 naive and CD4 memory were each run on three plates, CD8 naive on two plates, and CD8 memory on one plate. To estimate repertoire size and how much clonotypes are shared between individuals, the study performed deep sequencing of blood TCR repertoires from about five healthy adults. To increase sequencing depth and limit assay-specific biases, TCR repertoire library preparation and sequencing were carried out by different laboratories using diverse techniques. Each donor's leukapheresis produced roughly between roughly 0.9 and 8.9 billion PBMCs. Here is what the overall study found, with its caveats: Higher generation probabilities were observed for clonotypes shared by all four sorted-subset donors than for non-shared clonotypes. Naive subsets generally had larger estimated clonotype richness than memory subsets did. Based on pairwise subsampling, the degree of clonotype sharing among donors was expected to be affected by sequencing depth. Across a handful of donors, about 5% of naive CD4, around 3.3% of naive CD8, approximately 2.5% of memory CD4, and approximately 0.42% of memory CD8 clonotypes were shared. The small number of donors limited the genetic and exposure-history diversity represented. Sampling was limited to blood, and TCR repertoires in tissue likely differ from TCR repertoires in blood. Rarefaction of sorted-subset datasets indicated incomplete sequencing despite the large sequencing depth.

For the CD8 naive samples, CD45RO-negative cells were positively selected for CCR7, yielding a CD45RA+CCR7+ population from which TemRA cells were excluded. Donors were healthy HIV-negative adults with no recently reported acute infections or vaccinations. Only Caucasian adults living in Nashville, Tennessee, USA were represented among the donors. After blood collection by leukapheresis, PBMCs were isolated using Ficoll-Histopaque density gradient centrifugation and then cryopreserved in the vapor phase of liquid nitrogen. Analytical flow cytometry was used to check the purity and quantity of each magnetically sorted T cell population. Genomic DNA was isolated from every sorted fraction and measured by UV absorbance on a Nanodrop 2000c. The germline V gene sets CDR1 to SGHRS and CDR2 to YFSETQ. V is shortened by 0 bases, J by 7 bases, and the region joining them spans 17 bases. Inclusive of the bounding cysteine and phenylalanine, the CDR3 is 16 residues long. Only the CDR3 part of the read is kept: 48 bases, read in frame from the first base.

On this clone itself: What antigen it recognizes has not been identified. No base quality values were provided; no much bigger clone lies one nucleotide off.

Using the deep immunoSEQ assay, multiplex PCR amplified TCR CDR3 regions from genomic DNA. Extracted genomic DNA from each cell subset was spread evenly across all wells of several immunoSEQ 96-well plates, with each plate serving as a replicate. For sorted subsets, 200 ng of genomic DNA, equivalent to 25,000 to 30,000 T cell genomes, went into each replicate PCR. Purified libraries were quantified with a Qubit 3.0 fluorometer, sized on a Bioanalyzer 2100, and re-quantified with the KAPA Library Quantification kit. A separate single-read 150-cycle Illumina NextSeq 550 flow cell was used to sequence each immunoSEQ 96-well plate. As for how the authors treated the data: Because only junctional sequences without quality scores were contained in the immunoSEQ output, filtering matching that applied to full-length reads could not be performed. To assign V/J genes and CDR3, sequences were annotated using PyIR, a Python wrapper for IgBLAST v1.9, with IMGT germline references. Reads were filtered out if the reads had weak V/J assignments (E-value above 1e-6), no CDR3, stop codons, out-of-frame junctions, or ambiguous translated residues. V3J clonotypes were defined as sequences sharing an identical inferred V gene, J gene, and CDR3 amino acid sequence. Percentage overlap between repertoires was calculated by dividing the number of shared unique clonotypes by the size of the smaller repertoire. Richness of each repertoire was evaluated using RTK rarefaction, the Chao1 estimator, and Recon v2.1 estimates of unobserved clonotypes. Generation probabilities were computed with OLGA for all TCRbeta clonotypes obtained by the gDNA method from four donors. Sourced from immuneACCESS, this table was stored by TCRdb with only in-frame sequences that have V and J called. A share of the clones is absent; for the studies checked, an unresolved V gene accounts for under half, and the remainder has no known explanation. The V and J calls and clone size are taken from that table; D and trimming were inferred from the DNA. Counted in this sample were more than 2 million clones; 90% to 95% of them appeared once. Less than 2% of the sample rests with the top ten.

This receptor was taken from a man younger than 35 in good health. Some clones in this sample may be carry-over from other donors' samples. Sequences were obtained from naive CD8+ T cells from PBMCs. The sample's cell subset or site label is to be understood as: CD45RA+CCR7+. The V gene is TRBV5-1 and the J gene is TRBJ2-1; the D segment could be TRBD2, given 6 matching bases. The CDR3 protein is CASSLGPGETGNEQFF. The DNA sequence is given as TGCGCCAGCAGCTTGGGCCCGGGGGAAACGGGTAATGAGCAGTTCTTC.